One sample yielded the 10 T cell receptor beta chains listed below, sequenced in a study of T cells after posttransplantation cyclophosphamide. Using immunoSEQ multiplex PCR, the repertoire was profiled, and TCRdb retains in-frame clones only, with some absent. Counted here are about 21,000 clones, approximately 92% occurring once; the ten biggest clones make up about 2%. Methotrexate plus calcineurin inhibitor accompanied controls' myeloablative marrow transplants; sampling was 1 year later. Source: PBMCs, taken about 350 days after allogeneic stem cell transplant with calcineurin inhibitor and methotrexate. These receptors were obtained from a female patient under 45 who received an allogeneic stem cell transplant from an unrelated donor, was CMV-positive, and had acute and chronic GVHD. The T cells may partly be graft donor cells.

This sequence joins TRBV5-4 and TRBJ2-3, with D tentatively TRBD2 (6 bases). Germline V CDR1 and CDR2: SGHNT, YYREEE (reference sequence). The CDR3 loop spans 16 amino acids. The V end was cut by 5 bases, the J end by 5 bases, with 21 bases between. DNA for the CDR3: TGTGCCAGCAGTAACGGGATCCGTACGGGAGTAGATACGCAGTATTTT. Protein: CASSNGIRTGVDTQYF. The complete variable domain, with remaining parts taken from reference TRBV5-4 and TRBJ2-3, reads ETGVTQSPTHLIKTRGQQVTLRCSSQSGHNTVSWYQQALGQGPQFIFQYYREEENGRGNFPPRFSGLQFPNYSSELNVNALELDDSALYLCASSNGIRTGVDTQYFGPGTRLTVL.

The rearrangement links TRBV5-1 to TRBJ1-4; 7 positions agree with TRBD1. The CDR3 consists of 16 residues. Germline V gene sequence: CDR1 SGHRS, CDR2 YFSETQ. V trimming: 4 bases; J trimming: 5 bases; junction bases outside the gene matches: 11. The CDR3 DNA reads as TGCGCCAGCAGCACACCGAGTGGAGGGGGCAATGAAAAACTGTTTTTT. Amino acids: CASSTPSGGGNEKLFF.

The CDR3 loop is CASSLLRGTISGNTIYF. For the CDR3, the DNA is TGCGCCAGCAGCCTCCTGCGGGGCACCATCTCTGGAAACACCATATATTTT. The J gene is TRBJ1-3, the V gene TRBV4-1, with D perhaps matching TRBD1 (5 bases). The germline V gene has CDR1 MGHRA and CDR2 YSYEKL. The CDR3 consists of 17 residues. V was clipped by 4 bases and J by 0 bases, with 16 bases between them.

This rearrangement joins TRBV2 to TRBJ1-3; D unresolved. CDR1 and CDR2 from the germline V gene are SNHLY and FYNNEI. There are 15 residues in the CDR3. V was shortened by 2 bases and J by 2 bases, with 10 bases between the two germline ends. The CDR3 sequence is CASSEIAGAGNTIYF. The CDR3, as DNA: TGTGCCAGCAGTGAAATTGCGGGCGCTGGAAACACCATATATTTT. Using reference TRBV2 and TRBJ1-3 for the parts outside the CDR3, the full variable domain is EPEVTQTPSHQVTQMGQEVILRCVPISNHLYFYWYRQILGQKVEFLVSFYNNEISEKSEIFDDQFSVERPDGSNFTLKIRSTKLEDSAMYFCASSEIAGAGNTIYFGEGSWLTVV.

CDR3 region: CASSRRDSIFLNYGYTF. The CDR3 nucleotides read TGTGCCAGTAGTCGCCGGGACAGTATCTTCTTAAACTATGGCTACACCTTC. The chain combines TRBV19 with TRBJ1-2, with TRBD1 identical over 7 bases. V shed 5 bases, J shed 2 bases, and the junction held 14 bases outside the gene matches. Germline V gene lookup returns CDR1 LNHDA and CDR2 SQIVND (reference sequence). The CDR3 runs to 17 residues.

The chain couples TRBV27 to TRBJ2-2, with 8 bases lining up with TRBD2. The CDR3 runs 16 residues. Germline V CDR1 and CDR2: MNHEY, SMNVEV (reference sequence). V lost 5 bases to trimming and J lost 5 bases; unmatched junction nucleotides: 10. CDR3 DNA: TGTGCCAGCAGTACCACTACGGGACTAGGGACCGGGGAGCTGTTTTTT. This translates into CASSTTTGLGTGELFF.

J is TRBJ2-7 and V is TRBV5-4, with a possible D match to TRBD2 (6 bases). The CDR3 totals 14 residues. V was pared by 0 bases and J by 6 bases, with 13 bases between. Germline CDR1 reads SGHNT; CDR2 reads YYREEE (reference sequence). CDR3 DNA sequence: TGTGCCAGCAGCTTGGTCGGGGGAGGATCCGAGCAGTACTTC. Protein: CASSLVGGGSEQYF.

This clone was picked up one time. This sequence joins TRBV2 and TRBJ1-5, with D uncertain. The CDR3 covers 14 residues. Trimming removed 3 bases at V and 0 bases at J, with 6 bases between. Germline CDR1 and CDR2: SNHLY and FYNNEI. The chain's CDR3 is CASSDHYSNQPQHF. CDR3 nucleotides: TGTGCCAGCAGTGACCACTATAGCAATCAGCCCCAGCATTTT.

This clone was recorded only once. The CDR3 DNA sequence: TGCGCCAGCGATAGCGGGAGGCAACCTAGCACAGATACGCAGTATTTT. It encodes CASDSGRQPSTDTQYF. This chain joins TRBV5-1 and TRBJ2-3, with 10 bases lining up with TRBD2. V shed 7 bases, J shed 0 bases, and the junction held 8 bases outside the gene matches. The CDR3 loop spans 16 amino acids. Germline V gene sequence: CDR1 SGHRS, CDR2 YFSETQ.

As for this clone: The junction and the germline gene differ at one end; a read error may be behind it. This sequence joins TRBV7-7 and TRBJ2-3; no definite D call. CDR1 and CDR2 from the germline V gene are SSHAT and FNYEAQ (reference sequence). CDR3 size: 14 residues. CDR3 loop: CASSLSSTSDTQYF. CDR3 bases: TGTGCTAGCAGCTTAAGTAGTACGTCAGATACGCAGTATTTT.